This record looks at one T cell receptor (beta chain) sequence and its context. Its antigen is undetermined. Germline CDR1 SGHDN, CDR2 FVKESK. V was clipped by 2 bases and J by 2 bases, with 9 bases between them. The CDR3 runs 14 residues. The data stem from a study of T-cell memory formation after mild COVID-19. Study overall: Among the donors, TCR clusters were largely specific to each donor. Study-level findings and limits: There was a balanced CD4/CD8 profile in clones contracting day 15 to 85, and later expanders leaned CD4+. Detection of some responders pre-infection suggested pre-existing cross-reactive memory T cells participated. SARS-CoV-2 specificity of second-wave clones peaking day 37 was unconfirmed.

TCRdb re-derived calls from the 5' RACE reads in MiXCR, one entry per CDR3 protein. The data contain about 430,000 distinct CDR3 sequences, less than 25% of them singletons. Sequences were obtained from PBMCs or a T cell subset sorted from them (not recorded which). The sequence was obtained from an adult woman who had mild COVID-19 (a few samples of this study predate the infection). Cell type and time point are not known. This chain joins TRBV14 and TRBJ2-5, with a weak D call TRBD1 (5 bases). The CDR3 here is CASSQHQGQETQYF. CDR3 bases: TGTGCCAGCAGCCAACATCAGGGTCAAGAGACCCAGTACTTC.